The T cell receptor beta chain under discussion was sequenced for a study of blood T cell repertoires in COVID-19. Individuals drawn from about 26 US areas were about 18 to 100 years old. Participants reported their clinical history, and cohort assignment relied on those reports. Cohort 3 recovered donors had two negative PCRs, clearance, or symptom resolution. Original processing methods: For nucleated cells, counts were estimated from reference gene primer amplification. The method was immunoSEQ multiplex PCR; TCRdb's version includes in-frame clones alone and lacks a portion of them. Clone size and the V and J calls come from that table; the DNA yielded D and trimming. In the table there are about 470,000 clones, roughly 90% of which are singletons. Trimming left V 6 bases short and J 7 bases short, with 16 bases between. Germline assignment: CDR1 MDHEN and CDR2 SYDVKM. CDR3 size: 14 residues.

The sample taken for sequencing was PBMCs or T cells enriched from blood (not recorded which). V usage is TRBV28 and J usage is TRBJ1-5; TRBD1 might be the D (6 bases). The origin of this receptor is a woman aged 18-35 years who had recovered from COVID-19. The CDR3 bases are TGTGCCAGCAGCGTAACAGGGAGGGACCAGCCCCAGCATTTT. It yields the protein CASSVTGRDQPQHF.